This TCR beta chain was sequenced for a study of long-term antiretroviral therapy in people with HIV. Investigators performed immunoSEQ version v3.0 at survey level. Profiling relied on immunoSEQ multiplex PCR, and the TCRdb table lists in-frame clones only, not all of them. Of 23,000 or so clones in the sample, around 83% were seen once. A note on this clone: Its specificity is not known.

Overall study findings and caveats: Despite increasing after ART, diversity remained lower than that of transplant donor controls. HIV repertoire CDR3 lengths ranged less widely than those of controls. Nothing was known about ART adherence, viral resistance or changes in therapy.

The source of this sequence is a woman aged 25 to 39 with HIV. The sample was unsorted PBMCs, taken 0.2 years after starting antiretroviral therapy.

The chain's CDR3 is CASRNYGYTF. As DNA, the CDR3 is TGTGCCAGCAGAAATTATGGCTACACCTTC. V gene TRBV6-1 combines with J gene TRBJ1-2; unclear D gene. V was shortened by 6 bases and J by 5 bases, with 4 bases between the two germline ends. The germline CDR1 and CDR2 sequences are MNHNS and SASEGT. The CDR3 extends over 10 amino acids.